This is a list of T cell receptor beta chains from one sample in a study of blood T cell repertoires in COVID-19. The data were produced by immunoSEQ multiplex PCR, yet TCRdb's version contains in-frame clones alone and is incomplete. The data contain around 45,000 clones, around 70% of them singletons. The specimen sequenced was peripheral blood. Receptors were obtained from a man aged 80 or over with acute or convalescent COVID-19. The CDR3 runs from the conserved cysteine through the conserved F or W. Each record gives: V gene, clone size, J gene, D gene, CDR3 protein, CDR3 DNA. A D gene is named only where the DNA matches it firmly. Not every row has a clone size; where given, it reads once, few, many or a size class.

>TRBV5-4|NA|TRBJ1-2|TRBD1
CASSMGQARYGYTF
TGTGCCAGCAGCATGGGACAGGCGAGGTATGGCTACACCTTC
>TRBV10-3|few|TRBJ2-2|NA
CAISDPRTGMAGELFF
TGTGCCATCAGTGACCCTAGGACGGGAATGGCCGGGGAGCTGTTTTTT
>TRBV27|NA|TRBJ2-1|NA
CASRGSTYNEQFF
TGTGCCAGCCGGGGGAGCACCTACAATGAGCAGTTCTTC
>TRBV19|NA|TRBJ2-6|TRBD1
CASGQGRSGANVLTF
TGTGCCAGTGGACAGGGTCGCTCTGGGGCCAACGTCCTGACTTTC
>TRBV29-1|few|TRBJ1-2|NA
CSVEQGQGIGYTF
TGCAGCGTTGAACAGGGGCAGGGAATAGGCTACACCTTC
>TRBV7-2|few|TRBJ2-7|NA
CASSPGQNSYEQYF
TGTGCCAGCAGCCCCGGACAGAACAGTTACGAGCAGTACTTC
>TRBV6-4|NA|TRBJ2-1|TRBD2
CASSDAGGYNEQFF
TGTGCCAGCAGTGACGCGGGGGGGTACAATGAGCAGTTCTTC
>TRBV5-4|NA|TRBJ1-1|NA
CASSLARANTEAFF
TGTGCCAGCAGCTTGGCCAGGGCTAACACTGAAGCTTTCTTT
>TRBV11-3|NA|TRBJ2-4|TRBD1
CASSLGQGYNIQYF
TGTGCCAGCAGCTTAGGACAGGGTTACAACATTCAGTACTTC
>TRBV14|NA|TRBJ2-1|NA
CASSHPTRTPWEQFF
TGTGCCAGCAGCCACCCAACCAGGACTCCTTGGGAGCAGTTCTTC
>TRBV3-1/TRBV3-2|once|TRBJ1-1|NA
CASSQDWGGGHTEAFF
TGTGCCAGCAGCCAAGATTGGGGGGGCGGCCACACTGAAGCTTTCTTT
>TRBV7-9|few|TRBJ1-1|NA
CASSLMGGTEAFF
TGTGCCAGCAGCTTAATGGGGGGAACTGAAGCTTTCTTT
>TRBV15|few|TRBJ1-6|NA
CATRVARSNSPLHF
TGTGCCACCCGAGTCGCAAGAAGTAATTCACCCCTCCACTTT
>TRBV7-5|once|TRBJ1-5|NA
CARSTDRGRQPQHF
TGTGCCAGAAGCACGGACAGGGGGCGGCAGCCCCAGCATTTT
>TRBV5-1|NA|TRBJ2-7|TRBD1
CASIGDSMYEQYF
TGCGCCAGCATTGGGGACAGCATGTACGAGCAGTACTTC
>TRBV19|once|TRBJ1-2|NA
CASTPQGSPYGYTF
TGTGCCAGTACCCCGCAGGGTTCACCTTATGGCTACACCTTC
>TRBV6-5|NA|TRBJ2-2|NA
CASRSFTGELFF
TGTGCCAGCAGGAGCTTCACCGGGGAGCTGTTTTTT
>TRBV6-6|once|TRBJ2-1|TRBD2
CASAGTSVFNEQFF
TGTGCCAGCGCCGGGACTAGCGTTTTCAATGAGCAGTTCTTC
>TRBV6-2/TRBV6-3|once|TRBJ2-1|TRBD2
CASSSGTTRANNEQFF
TGTGCCAGCAGCTCAGGGACTACGAGGGCTAACAATGAGCAGTTCTTC
>TRBV3-1/TRBV3-2|NA|TRBJ1-1|TRBD1
CASSSRTGATTEAFF
TGTGCCAGCAGCTCGAGGACAGGGGCAACCACTGAAGCTTTCTTT
>TRBV5-4|few|TRBJ1-2|NA
CASSFRGANYGYTF
TGTGCCAGCAGCTTCCGAGGAGCTAACTATGGCTACACCTTC
>TRBV2|NA|TRBJ1-2|NA
CASSEAQGSGVYGYTF
TGTGCCAGCAGTGAAGCGCAGGGAAGCGGGGTGTATGGCTACACCTTC
>TRBV6-6|few|TRBJ2-1|NA
CASSSIQGLTNNEQFF
TGTGCCAGCAGTTCCATACAGGGACTAACAAACAATGAGCAGTTCTTC
>TRBV27|NA|TRBJ1-2|TRBD1
CASSSTTGTAGYTF
TGTGCCAGCAGTTCGACCACCGGGACAGCTGGCTACACCTTC
>TRBV30|few|TRBJ1-2|NA
CAWRGAANYGYTF
TGTGCCTGGAGGGGGGCAGCTAACTATGGCTACACCTTC
>TRBV15|few|TRBJ2-7|TRBD1
CATSTGTGDSYEQYF
TGTGCCACCAGCACCGGGACAGGGGACTCCTACGAGCAGTACTTC
>TRBV29-1|few|TRBJ2-7|TRBD2
CSVEPSGGSEQYF
TGCAGCGTTGAACCTAGCGGGGGAAGCGAGCAGTACTTC
>TRBV5-6|few|TRBJ1-6|NA
CASSLDSRRSSPLHF
TGTGCCAGCAGCTTGGACTCCCGCCGGTCGTCACCCCTCCACTTT
>TRBV18|NA|TRBJ2-3|NA
CASSRQGSGTDTQYF
TGTGCCAGCTCACGGCAGGGTTCTGGCACAGATACGCAGTATTTT
>TRBV9|few|TRBJ2-7|TRBD1
CASSGGTAISYEQYF
TGTGCCAGCAGCGGAGGGACAGCGATCTCCTACGAGCAGTACTTC
>TRBV6-5|once|TRBJ1-5|TRBD1
CASSYRQGDNQPQHF
TGTGCCAGCAGTTACCGACAGGGGGACAATCAGCCCCAGCATTTT
>TRBV6-5|NA|TRBJ2-3|TRBD1
CASSSIGQGESDTQYF
TGTGCCAGCAGTTCGATAGGACAGGGGGAGTCAGATACGCAGTATTTT
>TRBV15|once|TRBJ2-7|NA
CATSRDYSGGATSYEQYF
TGTGCCACCAGCAGAGATTATTCTGGAGGTGCCACCTCCTACGAGCAGTACTTC
>TRBV5-6|once|TRBJ1-2|NA
CASSLAGAGYGYTF
TGTGCCAGCAGCTTGGCAGGGGCCGGCTATGGCTACACCTTC
>TRBV3-1/TRBV3-2|NA|TRBJ2-6|TRBD1
CASRDRDFSGANVLTF
TGTGCCAGCAGAGACAGGGATTTCTCTGGGGCCAACGTCCTGACTTTC
>TRBV5-1|NA|TRBJ1-6|NA
CASSLAGQTSSYNSPLHF
TGCGCCAGCAGCTTGGCTGGGCAGACAAGCTCCTATAATTCACCCCTCCACTTT
>TRBV7-9|NA|TRBJ1-1|NA
CASSFSPGQTEAFF
TGTGCCAGCAGCTTCAGTCCAGGGCAAACTGAAGCTTTCTTT
>TRBV28|NA|TRBJ2-3|TRBD1
CASSLGAGGDTQYF
TGTGCCAGCAGTTTAGGGGCAGGGGGCGATACGCAGTATTTT
>TRBV10-3|NA|TRBJ1-2|TRBD1
CAIRITGEEGYTF
TGTGCCATCAGAATCACAGGGGAAGAGGGCTACACCTTC
>TRBV4-3|NA|TRBJ1-2|NA
CASSQRRDTSNYGYTF
TGCGCCAGCAGCCAACGCCGAGACACTTCTAACTATGGCTACACCTTC
>TRBV19|NA|TRBJ2-2|NA
CASSSGTLNTGELFF
TGTGCCAGTAGCTCCGGGACTCTAAACACCGGGGAGCTGTTTTTT
>TRBV25-1|NA|TRBJ1-6|NA
CASSEGRGNSPLHF
TGTGCCAGCAGTGAGGGCAGGGGTAATTCACCCCTCCACTTT
>TRBV19|NA|TRBJ1-2|TRBD1
CASSIVHRGRNFRYTF
TGTGCCAGTAGTATAGTTCACAGGGGCCGGAATTTCCGCTACACCTTC
>TRBV5-8|NA|TRBJ1-2|NA
CASSFQVQKNF
TGTGCCAGCAGCTTTCAGGTCCAGAAAAATTTC
>TRBV2|NA|TRBJ2-1|NA
CASTRLDNEQFF
TGTGCCAGTACTCGCCTAGACAATGAGCAGTTCTTC
>TRBV4-1|NA|TRBJ2-7|NA
CASSQLDLGFSSGEQYF
TGCGCCAGCAGCCAACTAGACCTAGGGTTTAGCAGCGGCGAGCAGTACTTC
>TRBV7-8|NA|TRBJ2-3|TRBD2
CASSRAGGTTDTQYF
TGTGCCAGCAGCCGAGCGGGAGGCACGACAGATACGCAGTATTTT
>TRBV11-3|NA|TRBJ2-1|TRBD1
CASSSEGQGNEQFF
TGTGCCAGCAGCTCAGAAGGACAGGGCAATGAGCAGTTCTTC
>TRBV28|few|TRBJ1-2|TRBD1
CASSLRGGWDYGYTF
TGTGCCAGCAGTTTACGAGGGGGCTGGGACTATGGCTACACCTTC
>TRBV3-1/TRBV3-2|NA|TRBJ1-4|TRBD1
CASSLFYRGDEKLFF
TGTGCCAGCAGCCTTTTCTACAGGGGGGATGAAAAACTGTTTTTT
>TRBV29-1|NA|TRBJ2-1|TRBD1
CSARTDRGPEQFF
TGCAGCGCCCGGACTGACAGGGGTCCCGAGCAGTTCTTC
>TRBV9|NA|TRBJ1-6|TRBD1
CASSRGGYFSPLHF
TGTGCCAGCTCCCGAGGGGGCTACTTTTCACCCCTCCACTTT
>TRBV7-8|NA|TRBJ2-2|TRBD2
CASSSPRTSGRTGELFF
TGTGCCAGCAGCTCCCCAAGGACTAGCGGGAGGACCGGGGAGCTGTTTTTT
>TRBV5-5|NA|TRBJ1-6|NA
CASSLARGSSYNSPLHF
TGTGCCAGCAGCTTGGCAAGGGGAAGCTCCTATAATTCACCCCTCCACTTT
>TRBV7-8|once|TRBJ1-4|TRBD1
CASSSDRGATNEKLFF
TGTGCCAGCAGCTCAGACAGGGGTGCAACTAATGAAAAACTGTTTTTT
>TRBV9|once|TRBJ1-2|NA
CASSVTGLSYTF
TGTGCCAGCAGCGTAACAGGGTTAAGCTACACCTTC
>TRBV5-1|NA|TRBJ2-1|NA
CASSFRQNEQFF
TGCGCCAGCAGCTTTCGACAGAATGAGCAGTTCTTC